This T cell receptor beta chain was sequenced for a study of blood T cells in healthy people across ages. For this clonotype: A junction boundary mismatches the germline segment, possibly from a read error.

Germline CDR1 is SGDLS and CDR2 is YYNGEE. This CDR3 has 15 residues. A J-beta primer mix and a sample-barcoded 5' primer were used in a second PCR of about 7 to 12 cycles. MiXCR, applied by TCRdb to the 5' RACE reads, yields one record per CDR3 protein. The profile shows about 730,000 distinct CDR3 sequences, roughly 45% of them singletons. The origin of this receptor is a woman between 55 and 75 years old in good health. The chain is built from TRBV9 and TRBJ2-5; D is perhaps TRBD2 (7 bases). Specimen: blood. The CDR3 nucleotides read TGTGCCAGCAGCGTAAGGGCGGGGGCTCAAGAGGCCCAGTACTTC. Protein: CASSVRAGAQEAQYF.